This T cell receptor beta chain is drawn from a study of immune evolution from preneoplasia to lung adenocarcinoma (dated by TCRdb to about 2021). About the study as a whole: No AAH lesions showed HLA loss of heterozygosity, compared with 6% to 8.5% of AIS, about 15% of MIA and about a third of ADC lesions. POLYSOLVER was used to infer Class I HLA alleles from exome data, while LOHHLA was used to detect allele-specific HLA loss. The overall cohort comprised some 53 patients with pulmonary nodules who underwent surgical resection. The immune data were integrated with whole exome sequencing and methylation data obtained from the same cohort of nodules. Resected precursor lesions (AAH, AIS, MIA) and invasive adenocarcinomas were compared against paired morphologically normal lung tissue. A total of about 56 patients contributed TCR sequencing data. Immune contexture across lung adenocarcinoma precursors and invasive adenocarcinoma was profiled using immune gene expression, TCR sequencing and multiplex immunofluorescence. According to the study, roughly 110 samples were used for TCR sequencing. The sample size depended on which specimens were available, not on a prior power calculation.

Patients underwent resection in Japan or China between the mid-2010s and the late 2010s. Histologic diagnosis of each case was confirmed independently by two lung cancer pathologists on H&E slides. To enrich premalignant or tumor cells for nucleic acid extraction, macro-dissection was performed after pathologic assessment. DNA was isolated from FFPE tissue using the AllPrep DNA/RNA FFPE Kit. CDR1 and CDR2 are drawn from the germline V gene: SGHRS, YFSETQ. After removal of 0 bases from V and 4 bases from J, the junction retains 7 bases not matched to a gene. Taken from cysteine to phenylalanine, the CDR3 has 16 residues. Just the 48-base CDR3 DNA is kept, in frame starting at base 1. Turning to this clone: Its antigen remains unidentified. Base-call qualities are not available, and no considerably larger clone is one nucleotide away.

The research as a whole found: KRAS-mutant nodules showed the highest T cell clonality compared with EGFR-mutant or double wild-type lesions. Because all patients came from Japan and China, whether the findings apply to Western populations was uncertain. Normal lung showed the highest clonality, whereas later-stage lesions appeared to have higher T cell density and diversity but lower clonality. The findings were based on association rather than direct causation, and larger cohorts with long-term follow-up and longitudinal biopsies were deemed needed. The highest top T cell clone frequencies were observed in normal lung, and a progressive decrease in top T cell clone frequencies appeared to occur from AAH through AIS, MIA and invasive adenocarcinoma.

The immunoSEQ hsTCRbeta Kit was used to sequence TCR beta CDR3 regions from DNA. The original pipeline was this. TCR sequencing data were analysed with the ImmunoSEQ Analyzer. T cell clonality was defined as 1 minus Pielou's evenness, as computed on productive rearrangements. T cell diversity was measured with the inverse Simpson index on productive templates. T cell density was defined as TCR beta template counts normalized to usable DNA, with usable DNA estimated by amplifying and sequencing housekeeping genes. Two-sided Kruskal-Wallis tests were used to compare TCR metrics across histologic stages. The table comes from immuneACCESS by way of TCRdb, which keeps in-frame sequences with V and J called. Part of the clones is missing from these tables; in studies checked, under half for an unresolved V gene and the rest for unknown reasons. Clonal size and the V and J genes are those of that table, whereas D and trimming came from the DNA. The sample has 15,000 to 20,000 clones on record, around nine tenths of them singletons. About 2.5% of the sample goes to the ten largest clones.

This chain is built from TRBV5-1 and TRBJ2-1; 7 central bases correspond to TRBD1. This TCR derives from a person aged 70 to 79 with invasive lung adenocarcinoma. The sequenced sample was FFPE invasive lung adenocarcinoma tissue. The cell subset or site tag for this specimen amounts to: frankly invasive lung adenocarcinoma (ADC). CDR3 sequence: CASSLEAGGLYNEQFF. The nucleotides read TGCGCCAGCAGCTTGGAGGCAGGGGGATTATACAATGAGCAGTTCTTC.